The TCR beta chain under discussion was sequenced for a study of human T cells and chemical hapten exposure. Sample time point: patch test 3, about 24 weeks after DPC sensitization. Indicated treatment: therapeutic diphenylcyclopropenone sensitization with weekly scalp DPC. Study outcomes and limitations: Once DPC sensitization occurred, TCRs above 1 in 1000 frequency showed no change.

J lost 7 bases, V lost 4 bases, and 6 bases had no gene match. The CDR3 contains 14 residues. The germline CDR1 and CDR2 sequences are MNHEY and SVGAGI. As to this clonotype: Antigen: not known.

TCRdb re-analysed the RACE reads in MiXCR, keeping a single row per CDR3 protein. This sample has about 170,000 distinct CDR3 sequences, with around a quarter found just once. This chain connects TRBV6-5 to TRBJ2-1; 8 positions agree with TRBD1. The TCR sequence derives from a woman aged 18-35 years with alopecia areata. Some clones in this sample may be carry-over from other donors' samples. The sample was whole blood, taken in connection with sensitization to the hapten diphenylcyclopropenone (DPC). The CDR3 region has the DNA TGTGCCAGCAGTTTCTGGACAGGGCAAAATGAGCAGTTCTTC. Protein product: CASSFWTGQNEQFF.